A selection of T cell receptor beta chains follows, all from one sample in a study of Graves' ophthalmopathy and Graves' hyperthyroidism. TCRdb reanalysed the multiplex PCR reads using MiXCR and keeps one entry per CDR3 protein. The sample carries over 450,000 distinct CDR3 sequences, 14% recorded once. Sequencing was performed on blood. These receptors all come from a woman in her twenties or thirties with Graves' ophthalmopathy. CDR3s include the opening cysteine and the closing phenylalanine or tryptophan. D genes are given only for firm matches. The size field is filled for only some rows; it gives once, few, many or a size class.

D	size	V	J	length	DNA	CDR3
.	many	TRBV12-3/TRBV12-4	TRBJ1-1	15	TGTGCCAGCACCCTAGGGGGGGGAATGAACACTGAAGCTTTCTTT	CASTLGGGMNTEAFF
TRBD1	many	TRBV7-6	TRBJ1-1	14	TGTGCCAGCAGCCTTGGCCGTGGGGACAGGGAAGCTTTCTTT	CASSLGRGDREAFF
TRBD1	.	TRBV6-1	TRBJ1-2	13	TGTGCCAGCAGTAGGGACAGTACCTATGGCTACACCTTC	CASSRDSTYGYTF
.	many	TRBV6-5	TRBJ1-5	13	TGTGCCAGCACCCCGACAGAAAATCAGCCCCAGCATTTT	CASTPTENQPQHF
.	many	TRBV28	TRBJ1-1	13	TGTGCCAGCAGTGCACACGGGAACACTGAAGCTTTCTTT	CASSAHGNTEAFF
.	many	TRBV7-2	TRBJ2-4	16	.	CASSLVGSGTQNIKYF
TRBD2	few	TRBV4-1	TRBJ2-2	18	TGCGCCAGCAGCCAAGATGGTAGCGGGAGGCCGGACACCGGGGAGCTGTTTTTT	CASSQDGSGRPDTGELFF
.	many	TRBV28	TRBJ1-3	16	TGTGCCAGCAGTTCAAAGAGGGTCATAGACTCAAACACCATATATTTT	CASSSKRVIDSNTIYF
.	many	TRBV5-5	TRBJ2-2	14	TGTGCCAGCAGCCGGGGACAGAACACCGGGGAGCTGTTTTTT	CASSRGQNTGELFF
TRBD2	few	TRBV6-1	TRBJ2-4	16	TGTGCCAGCAGTCTGACTAGCGGGAGAAGCAGGAACATTAAGTACTTC	CASSLTSGRSRNIKYF
.	many	TRBV5-1	TRBJ1-2	17	TGCGCCAGCAGCCCTCGGAGGGGTATGTCGACTAACTATGGCTACACCTTC	CASSPRRGMSTNYGYTF
TRBD1	many	TRBV19	TRBJ1-1	13	TGTGCCAGTAGCGAGGGACAGGGCACTGAAGCTTTCTTT	CASSEGQGTEAFF
TRBD2	many	TRBV7-9	TRBJ2-7	14	TGTGCCAGCGGTCATGGGGGGGACTCCTACGAGCAGTACTTC	CASGHGGDSYEQYF